A selection of T cell receptor beta chains follows, all from one sample in a study of breast tumors, draining lymph nodes, adjacent tissues. TCRdb redid the calling of the multiplex PCR reads with MiXCR, one entry per CDR3 protein. In the table there are about 200,000 distinct CDR3 sequences, 30% to 35% of which are singletons. The sequenced sample consisted of axillary lymph node tissue. These receptors were collected from a female donor with breast cancer. Some clones in this sample may be carry-over from other donors' samples. Both conserved end residues are part of each CDR3. The order of the fields is V gene, J gene, CDR3 protein.

V: TRBV18
J: TRBJ2-5
CDR3: CASSPNPQETQYF

V: TRBV15
J: TRBJ2-6
CDR3: CATSSSWTGDVGANVLTF

V: TRBV6-5
J: TRBJ1-3
CDR3: CASSYSSRGISGNTIYF

V: TRBV20-1
J: TRBJ2-3
CDR3: CSAQFLTRTSGSPSTDTQYF

V: TRBV5-1
J: TRBJ2-7
CDR3: CASSLVAGASYEQYF

V: TRBV20-1
J: TRBJ2-5
CDR3: CSGLFSETQYF

V: TRBV11-2
J: TRBJ1-2
CDR3: CASSFGQGYERGYTF

V: TRBV5-4
J: TRBJ2-1
CDR3: CASSLAGEMYNEQFF

V: TRBV29-1
J: TRBJ2-5
CDR3: CSVHTPGQGEETQYF

V: TRBV5-1
J: TRBJ1-6
CDR3: CASSKGLNNSPLHF

V: TRBV6-1
J: TRBJ1-2
CDR3: CASSYSGDPNYGYTF

V: TRBV7-9
J: TRBJ2-5
CDR3: CASRPTSGKETQYF

V: TRBV7-3
J: TRBJ1-2
CDR3: CASSPGVGANYGYTF

V: TRBV30
J: TRBJ2-1
CDR3: CAWSPGQGYNEQFF

V: TRBV9
J: TRBJ2-2
CDR3: CASSALGGSPAGELFF

V: TRBV7-9
J: TRBJ2-5
CDR3: CASSRTGSQETQYF

V: TRBV7-9
J: TRBJ2-5
CDR3: CASSITGARGAQYF

V: TRBV12-3/TRBV12-4
J: TRBJ2-3
CDR3: CASNLQGLSYAQYF

V: TRBV5-8
J: TRBJ2-1
CDR3: CASSLGLAGGRGEQFF

V: TRBV6-5
J: TRBJ1-4
CDR3: CASSYGVATNEKLFF

V: TRBV24-1
J: TRBJ2-2
CDR3: CATSDGLAGDHTGELFF

V: TRBV9
J: TRBJ2-7
CDR3: CASSEGIGTSVDYEQYF

V: TRBV7-9
J: TRBJ1-4
CDR3: CASSFGTALNEKLFF

V: TRBV18
J: TRBJ2-7
CDR3: CASSSSEQYF

V: TRBV6-1
J: TRBJ1-6
CDR3: CASSEVSSLAPLHF

V: TRBV7-2
J: TRBJ1-2
CDR3: CASSPRRGFNYGYPF

V: TRBV20-1
J: TRBJ2-7
CDR3: CIDPKTRSTYEQYF

V: TRBV20-1
J: TRBJ2-3
CDR3: CSANSGTDTQYF